A selection of T cell receptor beta chains follows, all from one sample in a study of a mutant IDH1 vaccine in newly diagnosed glioma. Clones were sequenced by immunoSEQ multiplex PCR, and TCRdb holds only the in-frame ones, with some missing. The sample carries 45,000 to 65,000 clones, approximately 80% recorded once. The sample in question was PBMCs, obtained from a glioma patient treated with radiotherapy, temozolomide or both. Receptors originate from a man in his late teens or twenties with glioma. Each CDR3 is given with its conserved first and last residue. D genes are given only for firm matches. Not all rows give a size; the values are once, few, many and, for expanded clones, a class.

clone_size	v_call	j_call	d_call	cdr3_aa	cdr3_nt
.	TRBV6-6	TRBJ1-2	.	CASSPGPYGYTF	TGTGCCAGCAGTCCAGGGCCCTATGGCTACACCTTC
.	TRBV7-7	TRBJ2-6	TRBD1	CASSLSGGQGAVLTF	TGTGCTAGCAGCTTGTCAGGGGGTCAGGGTGCGGTCCTGACTTTC
.	TRBV30	TRBJ2-1	TRBD2	CAWGLLAGGPNEQFF	TGTGCCTGGGGGTTGCTAGCGGGGGGGCCCAATGAGCAGTTCTTC
.	TRBV4-3	TRBJ2-3	TRBD2	CASSQAGGWTDTQYF	TGCGCCAGCAGCCAGGCGGGGGGGTGGACAGATACGCAGTATTTT
few	TRBV14	TRBJ2-7	.	CASSLFPGTYEQYF	TGTGCCAGCAGCCTCTTCCCAGGGACCTACGAGCAGTACTTC
.	TRBV18	TRBJ1-1	.	CASSPTAAMNTEAFF	TGTGCCAGCTCACCAACGGCGGCTATGAACACTGAAGCTTTCTTT
.	TRBV5-6	TRBJ1-2	.	CASSRVGAALGGYTF	TGTGCCAGCAGCCGGGTGGGGGCCGCGCTGGGGGGCTACACCTTC
.	TRBV20-1	TRBJ1-1	.	CSAAENTEAFF	TGCAGTGCGGCAGAGAACACTGAAGCTTTCTTT
.	TRBV7-9	TRBJ1-1	.	CASSSQIIEAFF	TGTGCCAGCAGCTCCCAGATAATTGAAGCTTTCTTT
.	TRBV6-5	TRBJ2-7	TRBD1	CASSYSRQGRTYF	TGTGCCAGCAGTTACTCCCGACAGGGGCGGACGTACTTC
.	TRBV7-9	TRBJ1-5	TRBD1	CASSSRQGPDQPQHF	TGTGCCAGCAGCTCTCGACAGGGCCCAGATCAGCCCCAGCATTTT
.	TRBV27	TRBJ1-1	.	CASSGKGENTEAFF	TGTGCCAGCAGTGGGAAAGGCGAGAACACTGAAGCTTTCTTT
.	TRBV6-6	TRBJ2-3	.	CASSGTATQYF	TGTGCCAGCAGTGGGACCGCAACGCAGTATTTT
.	TRBV4-3	TRBJ1-4	.	CASSPGATNEKLFF	TGCGCCAGCAGCCCAGGGGCAACTAATGAAAAACTGTTTTTT
.	TRBV6-5	TRBJ1-5	.	CASRHRESNQPQHF	TGTGCCAGCAGGCACAGGGAAAGCAATCAGCCCCAGCATTTT
.	TRBV10-3	TRBJ1-3	.	CAISPGSGNTIYF	TGTGCCATCTCCCCAGGGTCTGGAAACACCATATATTTT
once	TRBV5-6	TRBJ2-7	TRBD2	CASSPRTSLVYEQYF	TGTGCCAGCAGCCCGCGGACTAGCTTAGTCTACGAGCAGTACTTC
.	TRBV6-5	TRBJ1-2	.	CASRPEGNYGYTF	TGTGCCAGCAGACCCGAAGGCAACTATGGCTACACCTTC
once	TRBV30	TRBJ2-4	TRBD2	CAWSVTSGIDIQYF	TGTGCCTGGAGTGTAACTAGCGGGATTGACATTCAGTACTTC
.	TRBV9	TRBJ1-3	.	CASSVGEEAGNTIYF	TGTGCCAGCAGCGTCGGGGAAGAGGCTGGAAACACCATATATTTT